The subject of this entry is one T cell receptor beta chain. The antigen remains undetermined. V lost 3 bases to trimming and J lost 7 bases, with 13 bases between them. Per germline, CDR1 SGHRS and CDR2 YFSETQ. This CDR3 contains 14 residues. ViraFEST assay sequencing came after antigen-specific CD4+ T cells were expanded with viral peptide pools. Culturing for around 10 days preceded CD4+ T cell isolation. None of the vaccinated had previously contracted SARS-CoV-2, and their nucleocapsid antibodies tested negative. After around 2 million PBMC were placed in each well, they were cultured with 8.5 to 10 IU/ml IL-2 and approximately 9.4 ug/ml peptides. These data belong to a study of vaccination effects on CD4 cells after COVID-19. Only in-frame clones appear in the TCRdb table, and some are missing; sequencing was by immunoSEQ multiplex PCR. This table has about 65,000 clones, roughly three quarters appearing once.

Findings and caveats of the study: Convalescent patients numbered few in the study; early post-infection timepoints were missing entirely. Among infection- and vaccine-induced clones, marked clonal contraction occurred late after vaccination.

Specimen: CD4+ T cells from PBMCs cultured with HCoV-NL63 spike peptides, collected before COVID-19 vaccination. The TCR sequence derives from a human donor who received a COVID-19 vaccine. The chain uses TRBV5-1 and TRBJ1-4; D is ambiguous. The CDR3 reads CASSSASNVEKLFF. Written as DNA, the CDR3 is TGCGCCAGCAGCTCAGCCAGTAACGTTGAAAAACTGTTTTTT.